This TCR beta chain is from a study of T cell changes during pregnancy in multiple sclerosis (dated by TCRdb to the late 2010s). The study in broad terms: In women with multiple sclerosis, the researchers looked at how the T cell repertoire shifted as pregnancy progressed.

As to this clone: It lacks a known antigen. Within one base of it there is no much larger clone, and no base qualities were kept.

The CDR3 runs 14 residues from the cysteine to the phenylalanine. Only the CDR3 region is kept as DNA, spanning 42 bases read in frame from base 1. V trim: 7 bases; J trim: 7 bases; unmatched bases: 10. Reading the germline V gene gives CDR1 MDHEN and CDR2 SYDVKM. The library was produced with the immunoSEQ multiplex PCR assay. As stored in TCRdb, this immuneACCESS dataset retains in-frame rearrangements with V and J assigned. A fraction of the clones does not appear; measured against another copy, unresolved V genes explain less than half of the discrepancy, and the remainder lacks a known reason. This sample has around 95,000 clones in its table, and approximately 95% of those were observed once. The top ten clones comprise around 1.8% of the sample.

The starting material was peripheral blood, obtained after pregnancy. Recombination connected TRBV28 to TRBJ1-2, with 9 bases in between that match TRBD1. This TCR was sampled from a female donor in good health, enrolled as a control in a pregnancy study. In nucleotides, the sequence is TGTGCCAGCAACTCACAGGGGGCGATTGGTGGCTACACCTTC. It specifies CASNSQGAIGGYTF.